Following are 15 T cell receptor beta chains from one sample sequenced in a study of control samples from healthy donors and cancer patients. Clones were sequenced by immunoSEQ multiplex PCR, and TCRdb holds only the in-frame ones, with some missing. This repertoire shows approximately 49,000 clones, roughly nine tenths found once; its top ten account for roughly 1.5%. Sequencing was carried out using PBMCs. These receptors were taken from a man aged 40-49 years with colorectal cancer.

The rearrangement links TRBV6-6 to TRBJ2-7; possibly TRBD1 or TRBD2 for D (5 bases each). Germline loops: CDR1 MNHNY, CDR2 SVGAGI (reference sequence). CDR3 length: 14 amino acids. Deletions cut 0 bases from V and 6 bases from J, with 12 bases between. The chain's CDR3 is CASSYSTGAPEQYF. CDR3 nucleotides: TGTGCCAGCAGTTACTCGACCGGGGCTCCCGAGCAGTACTTC.

The chain carries TRBV7-2 and TRBJ2-5; D uncertain. Germline V gives CDR1 SGHTA, CDR2 FQGNSA. V lost 8 bases to trimming and J lost 3 bases, with 16 bases between them. The CDR3 totals 14 residues. CDR3 region: CASASGGWEETQYF. In nucleotides, the CDR3 is TGTGCCAGCGCCTCGGGCGGTTGGGAAGAGACCCAGTACTTC.

The chain links TRBV10-2 to TRBJ2-7, with D possibly matching TRBD1 (5 bases). V shed 5 bases and J shed 7 bases, with 15 bases lying between them. The CDR3 is 13 amino acids. CDR1 is WSHSY and CDR2 is SAAADI in the germline V gene. CDR3 in amino acids: CASSLSSAGEQYF. The CDR3 DNA reads TGCGCCAGCAGTCTAAGCTCCGCAGGGGAGCAGTACTTC.

V gene TRBV7-2 combines with J gene TRBJ1-5, with unresolved D. CDR1 and CDR2 (germline): SGHTA, FQGNSA. V dropped 7 bases and J dropped 2 bases, with 9 bases sitting between them. The CDR3 is made up of 13 amino acids. CDR3 coding DNA: TGTGCCAGCACCCGCCAGGGCAATCAGCCCCAGCATTTT. Protein product: CASTRQGNQPQHF.

This rearrangement joins TRBV24-1 to TRBJ2-3; no firm D call. This CDR3 is built from 12 residues. CDR1 KGHDR and CDR2 SFDVKD come from the germline V gene. V was pared by 4 bases and J by 4 bases, with 5 bases between. In DNA form, the CDR3 reads TGTGCCACCAGTGAGGTACCAGATACGCAGTATTTT. As protein: CATSEVPDTQYF.

Concerning this clone: Other DNA variants within this sample encode the same CDR3. The chain links TRBV27 to TRBJ2-7; D is ambiguous. Germline CDR1 MNHEY, CDR2 SMNVEV (reference sequence). V was clipped by 3 bases and J by 0 bases, with 6 bases between them. This CDR3 contains 13 residues. The CDR3 reads CASSFGYSYEQYF. The CDR3, as DNA: TGTGCCAGCAGTTTCGGGTACTCCTACGAGCAGTACTTC.

This rearrangement joins TRBV5-4 to TRBJ2-5; D might be TRBD2 (6 bases). Looked up from germline, CDR1 is SGHNT and CDR2 is YYREEE (reference sequence). This CDR3 contains 13 residues. Trimming stripped 2 bases from V and 5 bases from J, with 10 bases between. CDR3 residues: CASSFGLAETQYF. Here the CDR3 DNA reads TGTGCCAGCAGCTTCGGCCTAGCGGAGACCCAGTACTTC.

The V gene is TRBV5-4, the J gene TRBJ2-3, with D perhaps TRBD1 (6 bases). Germline CDR1 reads SGHNT; CDR2 reads YYREEE (reference sequence). CDR3 length: 15 amino acids. V lost 2 bases and J lost 2, with 12 bases in between. CDR3: CASSFETGLTDTQYF. CDR3 bases: TGTGCCAGCAGCTTTGAGACAGGTCTCACAGATACGCAGTATTTT.

The sample holds one count of this clone. The chain links TRBV19 to TRBJ1-2; D not certain. The CDR3 has 13 residues. V lost 6 bases and J 7 bases, leaving 15 bases between the germline ends. Germline CDR1 reads LNHDA; CDR2 reads SQIVND (reference sequence). The CDR3 region is CASSPRTPIGYTF. DNA for the CDR3: TGTGCCAGTAGCCCCCGGACCCCCATTGGCTACACCTTC.

The DNA for the CDR3 is TGTGCCAGCTCACGAGGACAGGGCGGGAGAGTTGAAGCTTTCTTT. Amino acid sequence: CASSRGQGGRVEAFF. V is TRBV18 and J is TRBJ1-1; 8 nucleotides align to TRBD1. Germline values: CDR1 KGHSH, CDR2 LQKENI. The CDR3 is 15 residues long. The V and J ends lost 4 bases and 7 bases, in that order; junction bases with no gene match: 11.

V gene TRBV6-2 or TRBV6-3 combines with J gene TRBJ1-1; D uncertain. CDR3 length equals 16 residues. Per germline, CDR1 MNHEY and CDR2 SVGEGT. The V gene lost 1 base and the J gene lost 3 bases, with 15 bases spanning the gap. DNA of the CDR3: TGTGCCAGCAGTTACTGGAACGGGGAGATATACACTGAAGCTTTCTTT. Translation: CASSYWNGEIYTEAFF.

Details on this clone: Distinct nucleotide sequences in the sample also encode this CDR3. The chain employs TRBV6-4 and TRBJ2-3; 8 nucleotides line up with TRBD1. The V segment lost 3 bases and the J segment 1 base; nucleotides outside the gene matches: 0. The CDR3 length is 14 residues. Germline V gene sequence: CDR1 MRHNA, CDR2 SNTAGT. The CDR3 spells CASSETGGTDTQYF. In nucleotides, the CDR3 is TGTGCCAGCAGTGAGACAGGGGGCACAGATACGCAGTATTTT.

The rearrangement uses TRBV30 and TRBJ1-2; D not certain. V was pared by 0 bases and J by 1 base, with 12 bases between. In germline, CDR1 is GTSNPN, CDR2 SVGIG (reference sequence). The CDR3 runs to 15 residues. The CDR3 region has the DNA TGTGCCTGGAGTGTACTGCCAGGTCGTAACTATGGCTACACCTTC. Its translation is CAWSVLPGRNYGYTF.

The J gene is TRBJ2-1, the V gene TRBV2; 9 bases map to TRBD2. CDR1 is SNHLY, CDR2 FYNNEI, per germline. CDR3 length equals 18 residues. V was clipped by 8 bases and J by 0 bases; unmatched bases: 14. The CDR3 region has the DNA TGTGCCAGCCCGCGGGGGGGTAGGATCCCGAGCTCCTACAATGAGCAGTTCTTC. Translated, it gives CASPRGGRIPSSYNEQFF. The whole variable domain, filled in from reference TRBV2 and TRBJ2-1, reads EPEVTQTPSHQVTQMGQEVILRCVPISNHLYFYWYRQILGQKVEFLVSFYNNEISEKSEIFDDQFSVERPDGSNFTLKIRSTKLEDSAMYFCASPRGGRIPSSYNEQFFGPGTRLTVL.

The chain recombines TRBV7-8 with TRBJ2-3; D unclear. Trimming removed 5 bases at V and 8 bases at J, with 14 bases between. The CDR3 consists of 13 residues. Per germline, CDR1 SGHVS and CDR2 FQNEAQ. CDR3 coding DNA: TGTGCCAGCAGCACAAGGGTATTGGGTACGCAGTATTTT. Translated: CASSTRVLGTQYF.